The 17 T cell receptor beta chains below come from one sample, sequenced in a study of shared clonotypes between healthy human individuals. Here immunoSEQ multiplex PCR was the method, and the copy in TCRdb shows in-frame clones only, minus some. The sample has about 1 million clones; 65% to 75% are singletons. Sequencing used memory CD4+ T cells sorted from blood. Indicated subset: CD45RA-negative fraction. Receptor source: a man in his late teens or twenties in good health.

V usage is TRBV10-2 and J usage is TRBJ1-2, with 7 bases lining up with TRBD1. There are 13 residues in the CDR3. Trimming removed 6 bases from V and 7 bases from J; junction bases left unmatched: 8. Looked up from germline, CDR1 is WSHSY and CDR2 is SAAADI. CDR3 sequence: CASSLDRVSGYTF. CDR3 DNA: TGCGCCAGCAGCCTTGACAGGGTCTCTGGCTACACCTTC.

V is TRBV6-1 and J is TRBJ1-1; the D is unclear. Germline loops: CDR1 MNHNS, CDR2 SASEGT. The length of the CDR3 is 15 residues. Deletions cut 6 bases from V and 0 bases from J, with 14 bases between. The DNA of the CDR3 is TGTGCCAGCAGGGCACGCTCTCCAATGAACACTGAAGCTTTCTTT. It specifies CASRARSPMNTEAFF.

The gene calls are TRBV19 and TRBJ1-1, with 9 positions matching TRBD1. This CDR3 comprises 15 residues. The junction had 6 bases not matched to a gene; V was cut back by 3 bases and J by 4 bases. Germline V lookup: CDR1 LNHDA, CDR2 SQIVND (reference sequence). CDR3 region: CASSMTGQGSTEAFF. CDR3 bases: TGTGCCAGTAGTATGACCGGACAGGGGTCCACTGAAGCTTTCTTT.

The chain carries TRBV5-1 and TRBJ2-1; TRBD2 matches 12 bases. CDR3 length: 15 residues. Trimming cost V 4 bases and J 9 bases; bases outside gene matches: 8. Germline V gene sequence: CDR1 SGHRS, CDR2 YFSETQ. Here the CDR3 reads CASSELLAGGGEQFF. DNA for the CDR3: TGCGCCAGCAGCGAACTACTAGCGGGAGGTGGTGAGCAGTTCTTC.

J is TRBJ2-1 and V is TRBV10-3; 9 nucleotides match TRBD1. This CDR3 is built from 16 residues. CDR1 and CDR2 from the germline V gene are ENHRY and SYGVKD. The trim removed 3 bases at V and 2 bases at J, leaving 5 bases unmatched. The CDR3 DNA is TGTGCCATCAGTGATCGACAGGGGGTCACCTACAATGAGCAGTTCTTC. It yields the protein CAISDRQGVTYNEQFF.

The CDR3 DNA is TGTGCCTGGAGTCCCGGGACAGGGTACTATGGCTACACCTTC. Protein sequence: CAWSPGTGYYGYTF. This rearrangement joins TRBV30 to TRBJ1-2, with 9 bases aligning to TRBD1. Germline lookup yields CDR1 GTSNPN and CDR2 SVGIG (reference sequence). This CDR3 has 14 residues. The trim removed 2 bases at V and 3 bases at J, leaving 4 bases unmatched. The full variable domain, with the rest looked up from reference TRBV30 and TRBJ1-2, is SQTIHQWPATLVQPVGSPLSLECTVEGTSNPNLYWYRQAAGRGLQLLFYSVGIGQISSEVPQNLSASRPQDRQFILSSKKLLLSDSGFYLCAWSPGTGYYGYTFGSGTRLTVV.

This clone turned up a few times. V usage is TRBV9 and J usage is TRBJ2-3, with TRBD2 as a possible D gene (6 bases). This CDR3 is built from 16 residues. Trimming took 0 bases from V and 2 from J, leaving 13 bases between them. The germline CDR1 and CDR2 sequences are SGDLS and YYNGEE. The CDR3 nucleotides are TGTGCCAGCAGCGTAGCTCGAGGGAGGTCCACAGATACGCAGTATTTT. Protein product: CASSVARGRSTDTQYF.

The chain combines TRBV19 with TRBJ1-1; 7 bases are shared with TRBD1. The CDR3 extends over 15 amino acids. Per the germline V gene, CDR1 is LNHDA and CDR2 is SQIVND (reference sequence). Here the CDR3 reads CVVGTARGGNTEAFF. As DNA, the CDR3 is TGTGTGGTGGGGACAGCGAGAGGCGGGAACACTGAAGCTTTCTTT.

J is TRBJ2-5 and V is TRBV5-1; D is unresolved. The ends were cut back, 0 bases at V and 2 bases at J, with 17 bases in the middle. CDR3 length: 17 residues. Germline-derived CDR1 and CDR2 are SGHRS and YFSETQ. The CDR3, as DNA: TGCGCCAGCAGCTTGGGGCCTCAACGGGTGTATCAAGAGACCCAGTACTTC. It translates to CASSLGPQRVYQETQYF.

The rearrangement links TRBV4-1 to TRBJ1-6, with 8 bases lining up with TRBD1. The V segment lost 4 bases and the J segment 2 bases; nucleotides outside the gene matches: 4. The germline CDR1 and CDR2 sequences are MGHRA and YSYEKL. CDR3 length: 16 residues. In nucleotides, the CDR3 is TGCGCCAGCAGCCTTCTACAGGGGGCCTATAATTCACCCCTCCACTTT. Translated: CASSLLQGAYNSPLHF.

V gene TRBV5-1 combines with J gene TRBJ1-6; 9 bases fit TRBD1. The J segment lost 12 bases and the V segment lost 0 bases, leaving 13 bases of the junction unmatched. Germline loops: CDR1 SGHRS, CDR2 YFSETQ. CDR3 length: 17 amino acids. Written as DNA, the CDR3 is TGCGCCAGCAGCTTGGCACAGGGGGCCGATTTAATTCGACCCCTCCACTTT. Translated, it gives CASSLAQGADLIRPLHF.

This clone has just a few counts. The chain uses TRBV5-4 and TRBJ1-1, with D uncertain. V lost 4 bases and J 4 bases, leaving 14 bases between the germline ends. The CDR3 loop spans 14 amino acids. Germline CDR1 SGHNT, CDR2 YYREEE (reference sequence). CDR3 nucleotides: TGTGCCAGCAGCCCCGGGGAAAGAAGCACTGAAGCTTTCTTT. Amino acid sequence: CASSPGERSTEAFF.

The V gene is TRBV6-6, the J gene TRBJ2-5; 8 positions match TRBD2. The V segment lost 7 bases and the J segment 5 bases; nucleotides outside the gene matches: 9. Germline CDR1 and CDR2: MNHNY and SVGAGI (reference sequence). The CDR3 length is 14 residues. CDR3 in amino acids: CASTKAGGWETQYF. CDR3 sequence (DNA): TGTGCCAGCACAAAGGCGGGGGGTTGGGAGACCCAGTACTTC.

This chain uses TRBV28 with TRBJ1-5; D might be TRBD1 (5 bases). V was shortened by 8 bases and J by 0 bases, with 14 bases between the two germline ends. The V gene's germline CDR1 is MDHEN and CDR2 SYDVKM. The CDR3 extends over 15 amino acids. CDR3: CASGRDGYSNQPQHF. In nucleotides, the CDR3 is TGTGCCAGCGGACGGGACGGATATAGCAATCAGCCCCAGCATTTT.

This clone was counted between two and nine times. This chain uses TRBV10-1 with TRBJ2-4; 9 positions match TRBD1. This CDR3 comprises 15 residues. The germline CDR1 and CDR2 sequences are WNHNN and SYGVQD (reference sequence). The V gene end was trimmed by 4 bases and the J gene end by 1 base; junction bases not matched to a gene: 2. CDR3 amino acids: CASSAGTGAKNIQYF. CDR3 coding DNA: TGCGCCAGCAGTGCCGGGACAGGGGCCAAAAACATTCAGTACTTC.

The chain uses TRBV19 and TRBJ2-1; 7 bases are a match to TRBD1. The CDR3 covers 13 residues. J gave up 7 bases and V 6 bases, and 6 bases lay outside the gene matches. The germline CDR1 and CDR2 sequences are LNHDA and SQIVND (reference sequence). This chain's CDR3 is CASRQDRENEQFF. CDR3 DNA sequence: TGTGCCAGTAGACAAGACAGGGAAAATGAGCAGTTCTTC.

This chain links TRBV6-5 with TRBJ1-3, with no clear D. V lost 2 bases and J lost 0, with 8 bases in between. The CDR3 is 15 residues long. CDR1 and CDR2 from the germline V gene are MNHEY and SVGAGI. The CDR3 here is CASSYGVPSGNTIYF. The CDR3, as DNA: TGTGCCAGCAGTTACGGGGTCCCCTCTGGAAACACCATATATTTT.